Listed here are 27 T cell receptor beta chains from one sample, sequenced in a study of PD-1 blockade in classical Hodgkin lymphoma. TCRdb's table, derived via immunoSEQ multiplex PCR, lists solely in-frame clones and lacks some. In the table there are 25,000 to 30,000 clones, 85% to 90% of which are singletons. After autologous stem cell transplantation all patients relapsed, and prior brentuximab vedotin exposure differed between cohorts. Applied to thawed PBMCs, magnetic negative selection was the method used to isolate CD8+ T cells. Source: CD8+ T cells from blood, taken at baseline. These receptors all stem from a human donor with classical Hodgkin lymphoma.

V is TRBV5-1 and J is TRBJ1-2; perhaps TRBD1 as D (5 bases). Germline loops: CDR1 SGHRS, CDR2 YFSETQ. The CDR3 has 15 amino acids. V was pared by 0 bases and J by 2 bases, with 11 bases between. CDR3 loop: CASSLDRNWNYGYTF. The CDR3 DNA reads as TGCGCCAGCAGCTTGGACAGGAATTGGAACTATGGCTACACCTTC. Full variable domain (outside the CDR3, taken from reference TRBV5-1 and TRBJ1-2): KAGVTQTPRYLIKTRGQQVTLSCSPISGHRSVSWYQQTPGQGLQFLFEYFSETQRNKGNFPGRFSGRQFSNSRSEMNVSTLELGDSALYLCASSLDRNWNYGYTFGSGTRLTVV.

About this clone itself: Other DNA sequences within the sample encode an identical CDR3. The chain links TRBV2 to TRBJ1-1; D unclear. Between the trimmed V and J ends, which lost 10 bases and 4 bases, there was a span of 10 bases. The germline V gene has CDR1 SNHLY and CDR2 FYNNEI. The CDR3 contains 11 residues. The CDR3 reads CATPRGTEAFF. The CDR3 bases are TGTGCCACTCCCCGGGGCACTGAAGCTTTCTTT.

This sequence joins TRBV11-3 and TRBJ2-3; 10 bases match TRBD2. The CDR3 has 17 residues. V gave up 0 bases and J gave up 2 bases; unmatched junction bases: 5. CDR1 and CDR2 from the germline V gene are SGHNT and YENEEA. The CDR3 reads CASSLDLGTSATDTQYF. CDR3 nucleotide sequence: TGTGCCAGCAGCTTAGATCTCGGGACTAGCGCCACAGATACGCAGTATTTT.

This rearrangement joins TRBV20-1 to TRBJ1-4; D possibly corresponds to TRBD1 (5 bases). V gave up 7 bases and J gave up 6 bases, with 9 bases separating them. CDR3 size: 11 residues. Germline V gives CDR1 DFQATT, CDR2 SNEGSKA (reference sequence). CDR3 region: CSGQRYEKLFF. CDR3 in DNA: TGCAGTGGACAGCGGTATGAAAAACTGTTTTTT.

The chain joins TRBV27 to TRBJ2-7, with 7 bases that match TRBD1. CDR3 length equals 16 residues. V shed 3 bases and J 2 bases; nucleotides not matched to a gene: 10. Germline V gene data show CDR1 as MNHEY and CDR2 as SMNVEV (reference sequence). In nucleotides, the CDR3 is TGTGCCAGCAGTTTCAGTGCCGGGACAGAAACCTACGAGCAGTACTTC. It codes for CASSFSAGTETYEQYF.

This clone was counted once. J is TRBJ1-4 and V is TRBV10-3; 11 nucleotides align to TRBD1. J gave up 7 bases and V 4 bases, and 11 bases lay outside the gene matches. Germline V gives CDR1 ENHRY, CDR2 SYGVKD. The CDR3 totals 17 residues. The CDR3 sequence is CAISGDRGRSGGEKLFF. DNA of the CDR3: TGTGCCATCAGTGGGGACAGGGGGAGGTCTGGAGGTGAAAAACTGTTTTTT.

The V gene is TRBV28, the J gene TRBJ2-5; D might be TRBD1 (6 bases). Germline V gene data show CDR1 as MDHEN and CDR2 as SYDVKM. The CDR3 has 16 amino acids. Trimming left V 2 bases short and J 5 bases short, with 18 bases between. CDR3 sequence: CASSLVSGATRETQYF. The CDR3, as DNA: TGTGCCAGCAGTTTAGTTTCAGGGGCCACCAGGGAGACCCAGTACTTC.

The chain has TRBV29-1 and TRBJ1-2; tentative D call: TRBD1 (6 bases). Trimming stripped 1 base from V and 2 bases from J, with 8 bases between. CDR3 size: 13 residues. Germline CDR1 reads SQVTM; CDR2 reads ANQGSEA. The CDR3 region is CSVEATGNYGYTF. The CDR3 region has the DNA TGCAGCGTTGAAGCTACAGGGAACTATGGCTACACCTTC.

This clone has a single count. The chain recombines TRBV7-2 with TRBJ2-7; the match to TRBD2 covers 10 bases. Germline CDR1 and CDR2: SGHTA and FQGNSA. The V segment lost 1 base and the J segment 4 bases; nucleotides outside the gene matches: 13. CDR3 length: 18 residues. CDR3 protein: CASSLGLAGVPSRYEQYF. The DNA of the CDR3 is TGTGCCAGCAGCTTAGGCCTAGCGGGGGTCCCATCCCGATACGAGCAGTACTTC.

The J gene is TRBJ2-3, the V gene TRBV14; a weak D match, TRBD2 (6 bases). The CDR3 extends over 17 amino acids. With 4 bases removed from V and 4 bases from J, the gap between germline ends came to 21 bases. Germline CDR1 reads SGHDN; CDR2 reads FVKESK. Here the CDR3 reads CASSRDGLPNRSDTQYF. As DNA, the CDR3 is TGTGCCAGCAGCCGAGATGGACTACCCAATAGGTCAGATACGCAGTATTTT. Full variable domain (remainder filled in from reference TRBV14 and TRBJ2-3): EAGVTQFPSHSVIEKGQTVTLRCDPISGHDNLYWYRRVMGKEIKFLLHFVKESKQDESGMPNNRFLAERTGGTYSTLKVQPAELEDSGVYFCASSRDGLPNRSDTQYFGPGTRLTVL.

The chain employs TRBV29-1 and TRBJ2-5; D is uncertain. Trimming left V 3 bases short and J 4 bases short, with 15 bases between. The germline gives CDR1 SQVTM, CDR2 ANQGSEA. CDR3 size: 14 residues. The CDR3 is CSVDLGIWRETQYF. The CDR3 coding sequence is TGCAGCGTTGATCTTGGGATCTGGAGAGAGACCCAGTACTTC.

The CDR3 DNA follows: TGTGCCAGCAGCTTCGCGCTTGAGCAGTACTTC. Its translation is CASSFALEQYF. The J gene is TRBJ2-7, the V gene TRBV7-2, with D unclear. The CDR3 runs to 11 residues. V lost 3 bases, J lost 7 bases, and 7 bases lay in between. Germline values: CDR1 SGHTA, CDR2 FQGNSA.

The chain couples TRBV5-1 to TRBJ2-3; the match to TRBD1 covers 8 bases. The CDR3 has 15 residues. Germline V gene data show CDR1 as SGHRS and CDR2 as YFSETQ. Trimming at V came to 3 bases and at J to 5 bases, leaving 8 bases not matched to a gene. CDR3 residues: CASSSTGVSGDTQYF. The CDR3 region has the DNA TGCGCCAGCAGCTCGACAGGGGTTTCTGGAGATACGCAGTATTTT.

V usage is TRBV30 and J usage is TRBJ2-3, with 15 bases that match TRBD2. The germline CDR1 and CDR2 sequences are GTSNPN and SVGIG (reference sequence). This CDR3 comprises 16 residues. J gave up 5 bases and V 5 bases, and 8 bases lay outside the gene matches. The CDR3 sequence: CAWVGTSGRSEDTQYF. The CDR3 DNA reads TGTGCCTGGGTGGGGACTAGCGGGAGGTCTGAAGATACGCAGTATTTT.

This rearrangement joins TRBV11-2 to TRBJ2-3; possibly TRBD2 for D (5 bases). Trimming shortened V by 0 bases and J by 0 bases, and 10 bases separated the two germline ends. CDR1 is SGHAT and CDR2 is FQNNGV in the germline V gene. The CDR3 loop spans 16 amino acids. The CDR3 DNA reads TGTGCCAGCAGCTTAGAAGCGGCCCAGAGCACAGATACGCAGTATTTT. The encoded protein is CASSLEAAQSTDTQYF.

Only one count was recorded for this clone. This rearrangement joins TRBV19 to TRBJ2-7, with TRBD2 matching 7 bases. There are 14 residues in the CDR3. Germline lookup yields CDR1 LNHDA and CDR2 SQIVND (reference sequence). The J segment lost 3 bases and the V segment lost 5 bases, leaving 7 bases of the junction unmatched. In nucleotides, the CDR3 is TGTGCCAGTAGTGGAATAGCGGGCAACTACGAGCAGTACTTC. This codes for CASSGIAGNYEQYF.

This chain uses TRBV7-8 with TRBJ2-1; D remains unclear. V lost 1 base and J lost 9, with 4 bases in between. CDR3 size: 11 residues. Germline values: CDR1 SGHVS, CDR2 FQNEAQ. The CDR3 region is CASSLGREQFF. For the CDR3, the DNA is TGTGCCAGCAGCTTAGGGCGTGAGCAGTTCTTC.

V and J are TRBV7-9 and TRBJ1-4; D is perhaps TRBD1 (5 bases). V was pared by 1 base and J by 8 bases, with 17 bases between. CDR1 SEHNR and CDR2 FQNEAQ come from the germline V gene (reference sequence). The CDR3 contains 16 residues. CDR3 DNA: TGTGCCAGCAGCTTAGTTGGGGGTATCAGAGGCGAAAAACTGTTTTTT. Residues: CASSLVGGIRGEKLFF. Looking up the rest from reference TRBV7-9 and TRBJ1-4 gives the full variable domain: DTGVSQNPRHKITKRGQNVTFRCDPISEHNRLYWYRQTLGQGPEFLTYFQNEAQLEKSRLLSDRFSAERPKGSFSTLEIQRTEQGDSAMYLCASSLVGGIRGEKLFFGSGTQLSVL.

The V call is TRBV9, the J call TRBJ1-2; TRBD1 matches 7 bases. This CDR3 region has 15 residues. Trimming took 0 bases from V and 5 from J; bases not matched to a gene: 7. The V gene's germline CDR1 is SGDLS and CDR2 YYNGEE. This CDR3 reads CASSVAPGTAYGYTF. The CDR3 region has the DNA TGTGCCAGCAGCGTAGCCCCAGGGACAGCATATGGCTACACCTTC.

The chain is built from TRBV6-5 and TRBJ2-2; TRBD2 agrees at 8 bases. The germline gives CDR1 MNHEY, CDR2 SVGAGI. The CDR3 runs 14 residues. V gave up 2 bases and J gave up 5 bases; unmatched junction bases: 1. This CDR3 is CASSYGLATGELFF. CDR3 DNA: TGTGCCAGCAGTTACGGACTAGCTACCGGGGAGCTGTTTTTT.

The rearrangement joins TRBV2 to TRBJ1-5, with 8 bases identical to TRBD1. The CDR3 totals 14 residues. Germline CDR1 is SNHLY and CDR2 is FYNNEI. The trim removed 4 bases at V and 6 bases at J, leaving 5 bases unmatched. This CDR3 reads CASSATGEFQPQHF. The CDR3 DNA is TGTGCCAGCAGTGCGACAGGGGAGTTTCAGCCCCAGCATTTT.

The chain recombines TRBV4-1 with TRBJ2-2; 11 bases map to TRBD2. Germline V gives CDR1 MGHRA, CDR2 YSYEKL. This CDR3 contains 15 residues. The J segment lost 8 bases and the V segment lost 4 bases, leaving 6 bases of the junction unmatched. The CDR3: CASSLLAGEVGELFF. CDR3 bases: TGCGCCAGCAGCCTACTAGCGGGAGAGGTTGGGGAGCTGTTTTTT.

The CDR3 region has the DNA TGTGCCAGCAGTTCCCAGGGGGCGCGGGAAAAACTGTTTTTT. Protein: CASSSQGAREKLFF. This rearrangement joins TRBV28 to TRBJ1-4; the match to TRBD1 covers 8 bases. With V trimmed by 4 bases and J by 8 bases, 6 bases remained unmatched. Germline loops: CDR1 MDHEN, CDR2 SYDVKM. The CDR3 length is 14 residues.

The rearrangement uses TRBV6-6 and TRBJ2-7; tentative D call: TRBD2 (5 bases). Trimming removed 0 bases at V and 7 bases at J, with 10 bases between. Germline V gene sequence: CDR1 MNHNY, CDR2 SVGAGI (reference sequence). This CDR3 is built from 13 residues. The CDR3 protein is CASSYSTPGEQYF. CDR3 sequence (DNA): TGTGCCAGCAGTTACTCGACCCCGGGGGAGCAGTACTTC.

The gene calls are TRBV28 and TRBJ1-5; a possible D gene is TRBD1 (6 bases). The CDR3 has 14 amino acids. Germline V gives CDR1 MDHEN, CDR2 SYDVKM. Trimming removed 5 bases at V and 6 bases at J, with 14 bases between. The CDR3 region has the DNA TGTGCCAGCAGTATTTTACAGGGAGGTCAGCCCCAGCATTTT. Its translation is CASSILQGGQPQHF.

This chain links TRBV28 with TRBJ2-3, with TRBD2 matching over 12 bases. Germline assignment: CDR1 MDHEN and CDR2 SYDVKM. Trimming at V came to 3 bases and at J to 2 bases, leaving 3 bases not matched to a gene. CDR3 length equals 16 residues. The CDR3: CASSFWTSGATDTQYF. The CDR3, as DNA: TGTGCCAGCAGTTTCTGGACTAGCGGGGCCACAGATACGCAGTATTTT.

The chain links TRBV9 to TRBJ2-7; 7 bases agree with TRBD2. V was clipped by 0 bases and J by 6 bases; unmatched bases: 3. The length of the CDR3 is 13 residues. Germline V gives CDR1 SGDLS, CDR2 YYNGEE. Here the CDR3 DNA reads TGTGCCAGCAGCGTAGGACTAGCTGCCGAGCAGTACTTC. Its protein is CASSVGLAAEQYF.